A single TCR beta chain is shown here with its context. Its specificity is unknown. The data were obtained in a study of cytomegalovirus exposure and HLA in healthy donors. General observations from the study: According to a later analysis, most TCR beta chains associated with CMV appeared HLA-restricted. Sequencing likely generated an artifact that appeared as a cluster of highly shared sequence variants. Several of the most significant clusters appeared, in a later analysis, to be linked to common viral pathogens. Analysis was carried out at a later point, and it linked a missense DCLRE1C variant to TCR beta V- and J-gene trimming.

The junction had 3 bases not matched to a gene; V was cut back by 5 bases and J by 6 bases. This CDR3 is 14 amino acids long. Per the germline V gene, CDR1 is SGHRS and CDR2 is YFSETQ. With 60 Vbeta and 13 Jbeta primers, the PCR was carried out. The assay was immunoSEQ multiplex PCR, and TCRdb's table has in-frame clones only and misses some. The table records roughly 76,000 clones, 86% of them present only once. Sequencing used PBMCs. The chain couples TRBV5-1 to TRBJ1-6, with 9 bases fitting TRBD1. This clonotype was sampled from a woman in her 30s in good health and CMV-seronegative. The CDR3: CASRPDRGNSPLHF. CDR3 nucleotides: TGCGCCAGCAGACCGGACAGGGGTAATTCACCCCTCCACTTT.